Presented here are 28 T cell receptor beta chains from one specimen sequenced in a study of cytomegalovirus exposure and HLA in healthy donors (dated by TCRdb to 2017 to 2019). Receptors were amplified or captured by the immunoSEQ multiplex PCR assay. For the multiplex PCR, a mixture combining 60 forward primers for TCR Vbeta segments and 13 reverse primers for TCR Jbeta segments was used. TCRdb obtained this table from immuneACCESS and retained in-frame rearrangements with V and J assigned. These tables miss some clones; where compared with another copy, unresolved V genes account for less than half of the shortfall, and the remainder is unexplained. This sample comprises roughly 140,000 clones, roughly a tenth of them detected only once. 1.5% to 2% of the sample goes to the ten largest clones. Sequencing was performed on PBMCs. Receptors originate from a male donor in good health and CMV-seronegative.

The rearrangement uses TRBV29-1 and TRBJ2-1; 9 bases are a match to TRBD1. This CDR3 is 16 amino acids long. Germline CDR1 and CDR2: SQVTM and ANQGSEA. After removal of 0 bases from V and 8 bases from J, the junction contained 11 bases not matched to a gene. CDR3 in amino acids: CSVEDLRGQGTDEQFF. CDR3 nucleotide sequence: TGCAGCGTTGAAGATCTTAGGGGACAGGGAACAGATGAGCAGTTCTTC.

The CDR3 region is CASSPPRPWRVTDTQYF. CDR3 DNA: TGTGCCAGCTCACCACCCCGACCGTGGCGGGTGACAGATACGCAGTATTTT. The V and J genes are TRBV18 and TRBJ2-3; TRBD2 might be the D (5 bases). The ends were cut back, 0 bases at V and 3 bases at J, with 16 bases in the middle. Looked up from germline, CDR1 is KGHSH and CDR2 is LQKENI. The CDR3 is made up of 17 amino acids.

There are a few counts of this clone. The CDR3 coding sequence is TGTGCCAGCAGCTTGAGAGTAGCGGGAGCCTATGAGCAGTTCTTC. It yields the protein CASSLRVAGAYEQFF. The chain joins TRBV5-4 to TRBJ2-1; 9 bases agree with TRBD2. Germline CDR1 reads SGHNT; CDR2 reads YYREEE (reference sequence). The CDR3 is 15 amino acids. V lost 1 base and J lost 8; bases outside the gene matches: 7.

The chain is built from TRBV10-3 and TRBJ2-3, with 9 nucleotides matching TRBD1. This CDR3 has 13 amino acids. CDR1 and CDR2 (germline): ENHRY, SYGVKD. V lost 6 bases and J lost 6; bases outside the gene matches: 4. CDR3 DNA: TGTGCCATCAGCCGAGGACAGGGGGATACGCAGTATTTT. Translated: CAISRGQGDTQYF.

The chain has TRBV19 and TRBJ1-1; D gene ambiguous. V dropped 3 bases and J dropped 1 base, with 3 bases sitting between them. This CDR3 is 12 amino acids long. Germline V gene data show CDR1 as LNHDA and CDR2 as SQIVND (reference sequence). The CDR3 spells CASSIRNTEAFF. For the CDR3, the DNA is TGTGCCAGTAGTATCAGGAACACTGAAGCTTTCTTT. Combining the CDR3 with reference TRBV19 and TRBJ1-1 gives the whole variable domain DGGITQSPKYLFRKEGQNVTLSCEQNLNHDAMYWYRQDPGQGLRLIYYSQIVNDFQKGDIAEGYSVSREKKESFPLTVTSAQKNPTAFYLCASSIRNTEAFFGQGTRLTVV.

The genes are TRBV4-3 and TRBJ2-1; 7 bases are a match to TRBD2. This CDR3 has 17 amino acids. The V gene end was trimmed by 3 bases and the J gene end by 9 bases; junction bases not matched to a gene: 17. Germline lookup yields CDR1 LGHNA and CDR2 YSLEER. CDR3: CASSQVAGSPPGGEQFF. Here the CDR3 DNA reads TGCGCCAGCAGCCAGGTCGCGGGATCACCCCCGGGGGGTGAGCAGTTCTTC.

The chain recombines TRBV27 with TRBJ2-3; 7 nucleotides line up with TRBD2. CDR1 and CDR2 from the germline V gene are MNHEY and SMNVEV (reference sequence). There are 16 residues in the CDR3. J gave up 3 bases and V 4 bases, and 10 bases lay outside the gene matches. The CDR3 coding sequence is TGTGCCAGCAGTTCCCGGGGCGGGGGAGTTACAGATACGCAGTATTTT. Its translation: CASSSRGGGVTDTQYF.

This CDR3 reads CASSEANGLAASYEQYF. CDR3 DNA sequence: TGTGCCAGCAGTGAAGCGAACGGACTAGCGGCGTCCTACGAGCAGTACTTC. V usage is TRBV6-1 and J usage is TRBJ2-5; 10 bases are a match to TRBD2. The end of the DNA is better explained by TRBJ2-7, so the J call may be wrong. The CDR3 loop spans 17 amino acids. Germline CDR1 and CDR2: MNHNS and SASEGT.

V gene TRBV5-6 combines with J gene TRBJ2-7; 7 bases fit TRBD1. Germline lookup yields CDR1 SGHDT and CDR2 YYEEEE. The CDR3 length is 15 residues. Losses at the gene ends were 1 base for V and 1 base for J; bases not matched to a gene: 5. CDR3 residues: CASSLRGRGSYEQYF. The CDR3 DNA reads TGTGCCAGCAGCTTGAGGGGGCGCGGGTCCTACGAGCAGTACTTC.

The CDR3 region is CASSLTGGISYEQYF. The DNA of the CDR3 is TGCGCCAGCAGCTTGACAGGGGGCATCTCCTACGAGCAGTACTTC. The chain links TRBV5-1 to TRBJ2-5; TRBD1 matches at 9 bases. The DNA end is more similar to TRBJ2-7, so the J call may be wrong. The CDR3 covers 15 residues. Germline V gene lookup returns CDR1 SGHRS and CDR2 YFSETQ.

This clone turned up a few times. The V call is TRBV7-8, the J call TRBJ2-1; tentative D call: TRBD2 (6 bases). The CDR3 runs to 15 residues. V shed 5 bases and J shed 7 bases, with 18 bases lying between them. Germline V gene data show CDR1 as SGHVS and CDR2 as FQNEAQ. This CDR3 is CASSRVETSINEQFF. CDR3 DNA sequence: TGTGCCAGCAGCAGGGTGGAGACTAGTATTAATGAGCAGTTCTTC.

This clone appeared a few times. The rearrangement uses TRBV7-2 and TRBJ1-5; D is possibly TRBD1 (6 bases). The V end was cut by 3 bases, the J end by 2 bases, with 17 bases between. Germline-derived CDR1 and CDR2 are SGHTA and FQGNSA. The CDR3 covers 17 residues. The CDR3 sequence: CASSLAPGAGGNQPQHF. In nucleotides, the CDR3 is TGTGCCAGCAGCTTGGCCCCAGGGGCTGGTGGCAATCAGCCCCAGCATTTT.

The chain uses TRBV11-2 and TRBJ2-1; tentative D call: TRBD1 (5 bases). The germline V gene has CDR1 SGHAT and CDR2 FQNNGV. The V end lost 2 bases, the J end lost 0 bases, and 11 bases lay between the germline ends. The CDR3 is made up of 16 amino acids. In nucleotides, the CDR3 is TGTGCCAGCAGCTTAACAGGCGCCAGCTCCTACAATGAGCAGTTCTTC. Translated: CASSLTGASSYNEQFF. Based on the CDR3 plus reference TRBV11-2 and TRBJ2-1, the full variable domain is EAGVAQSPRYKIIEKRQSVAFWCNPISGHATLYWYQQILGQGPKLLIQFQNNGVVDDSQLPKDRFSAERLKGVDSTLKIQPAKLEDSAVYLCASSLTGASSYNEQFFGPGTRLTVL.

This clone has only a few counts. The chain employs TRBV18 and TRBJ2-7; D possibly corresponds to TRBD2 (5 bases). V was shortened by 2 bases and J by 2 bases, with 13 bases between the two germline ends. Germline loops: CDR1 KGHSH, CDR2 LQKENI. This CDR3 is built from 15 residues. CDR3 sequence reads: CASSPGSGLAYEQYF. In nucleotides, the CDR3 is TGTGCCAGCTCACCAGGGAGCGGTCTTGCCTACGAGCAGTACTTC.

This clone was seen only a few times. The V call is TRBV6-6, the J call TRBJ2-7; no reliable D call. V dropped 4 bases and J dropped 5 bases, with 15 bases sitting between them. Per the germline V gene, CDR1 is MNHNY and CDR2 is SVGAGI (reference sequence). The CDR3 contains 14 residues. The DNA of the CDR3 is TGTGCCAGCAGTTCGACACACACCCAGGACGAGCAGTACTTC. Protein: CASSSTHTQDEQYF.

The gene calls are TRBV6-1 and TRBJ2-7, with 10 positions matching TRBD2. CDR1 is MNHNS, CDR2 SASEGT, per germline. Trimming removed 2 bases from V and 6 bases from J; junction bases left unmatched: 4. The CDR3 consists of 14 residues. The CDR3 DNA is TGTGCCAGCAGTGAAAGCGGGGGGGTACGCGAGCAGTACTTC. Protein product: CASSESGGVREQYF.

The chain is built from TRBV2 and TRBJ2-7; TRBD1 matches 7 bases. Germline lookup yields CDR1 SNHLY and CDR2 FYNNEI. V shed 6 bases and J 5 bases; nucleotides not matched to a gene: 10. The length of the CDR3 is 14 residues. The CDR3 nucleotides are TGTGCCAGCAGGCCCTACAGGGGAACGAACGAGCAGTACTTC. As protein: CASRPYRGTNEQYF.

The chain couples TRBV4-1 to TRBJ1-2; D not resolved. Germline CDR1 and CDR2: MGHRA and YSYEKL. The length of the CDR3 is 14 residues. V dropped 0 bases and J dropped 8 bases, with 13 bases sitting between them. The CDR3, as DNA: TGCGCCAGCAGCCAAGAGGAGCACCTTTACGGCTACACCTTC. Translated: CASSQEEHLYGYTF.

This clone was observed a handful of times. V is TRBV4-2 and J is TRBJ2-7; TRBD1 aligns across 7 bases. Germline V CDR1 and CDR2: LGHNA, YNFKEQ. The CDR3 has 14 amino acids. With 3 bases clipped from V and 3 bases from J, the junction kept 5 bases outside the gene matches. CDR3 in amino acids: CASSQPGQNYEQYF. The DNA for the CDR3 is TGTGCCAGCAGCCAGCCGGGACAGAACTACGAGCAGTACTTC.

The chain joins TRBV7-2 to TRBJ2-7; 9 bases map to TRBD1. The CDR3 totals 13 residues. Losses at the gene ends were 3 bases for V and 6 bases for J; bases not matched to a gene: 3. Looked up from germline, CDR1 is SGHTA and CDR2 is FQGNSA. CDR3 residues: CASSFTTGGEQYF. The CDR3, as DNA: TGTGCCAGCAGCTTTACGACAGGGGGCGAGCAGTACTTC.

The V and J genes are TRBV10-3 and TRBJ1-6, with D possibly being TRBD1 (6 bases). The V end was cut by 9 bases, the J end by 1 base, with 16 bases between. The germline gives CDR1 ENHRY, CDR2 SYGVKD. This CDR3 comprises 16 residues. The CDR3 spells CAIALGGASYNSPLHF. The CDR3 bases are TGTGCCATAGCCCTCGGGGGGGCGTCCTATAATTCACCCCTCCACTTT.

This chain's CDR3 is CASSPRQEEYF. CDR3 coding DNA: TGTGCCAGCAGCCCCCGACAGGAAGAGTACTTC. V is TRBV2 and J is TRBJ2-5; a weak D match, TRBD1 (6 bases). In germline, CDR1 is SNHLY, CDR2 FYNNEI. This CDR3 is built from 11 residues. V lost 6 bases and J 12 bases, leaving 14 bases between the germline ends.

The rearrangement uses TRBV5-6 and TRBJ1-5; 10 nucleotides align to TRBD1. Germline V lookup: CDR1 SGHDT, CDR2 YYEEEE. The CDR3 spans 15 residues. The junction had 8 bases not matched to a gene; V was cut back by 6 bases and J by 5 bases. CDR3 protein: CASTLDRGPYQPQHF. CDR3 DNA sequence: TGTGCCAGCACCCTTGACAGGGGGCCTTATCAGCCCCAGCATTTT. Full variable domain (rest looked up from reference TRBV5-6 and TRBJ1-5): DAGVTQSPTHLIKTRGQQVTLRCSPKSGHDTVSWYQQALGQGPQFIFQYYEEEERQRGNFPDRFSGHQFPNYSSELNVNALLLGDSALYLCASTLDRGPYQPQHFGDGTRLSIL.

This clone has just a few counts. This CDR3 is CASSRRTGGPLEQYF. CDR3 bases: TGTGCCAGCAGCCGCAGGACAGGAGGACCTCTCGAGCAGTACTTC. The rearrangement uses TRBV4-2 and TRBJ2-7; 7 bases match TRBD1. After removal of 4 bases from V and 6 bases from J, the junction contained 12 bases not matched to a gene. The CDR3 spans 15 residues. Germline V gene data show CDR1 as LGHNA and CDR2 as YNFKEQ.

A few counts support this clone. The same CDR3 arises from other DNA sequences in this sample as well. The V call is TRBV6-4, the J call TRBJ2-3, with 11 positions matching TRBD2. The CDR3 is made up of 15 amino acids. Germline lookup yields CDR1 MRHNA and CDR2 SNTAGT. The trim removed 6 bases at V and 4 bases at J, leaving 6 bases unmatched. The CDR3 DNA follows: TGTGCCAGCAGCGTAGCGGGAGGGCCCTCAGATACGCAGTATTTT. As protein: CASSVAGGPSDTQYF.

This clone was detected a few times. The chain carries TRBV30 and TRBJ2-5; D may be TRBD1 (6 bases). The CDR3 consists of 14 residues. The germline V and J ends were trimmed by 1 base and 2 bases, with 11 bases remaining between them. Germline V CDR1 and CDR2: GTSNPN, SVGIG (reference sequence). CDR3 amino acids: CAWSARTEQETQYF. CDR3 sequence (DNA): TGTGCCTGGAGTGCCCGGACAGAGCAAGAGACCCAGTACTTC.

The chain combines TRBV5-4 with TRBJ2-7, with 8 bases fitting TRBD1. Trimming took 3 bases from V and 0 from J; bases not matched to a gene: 2. The CDR3 is made up of 14 amino acids. The germline gives CDR1 SGHNT, CDR2 YYREEE (reference sequence). CDR3: CASSWGQDSYEQYF. CDR3 DNA sequence: TGTGCCAGCAGCTGGGGACAGGACTCCTACGAGCAGTACTTC. Full variable domain (rest looked up from reference TRBV5-4 and TRBJ2-7): ETGVTQSPTHLIKTRGQQVTLRCSSQSGHNTVSWYQQALGQGPQFIFQYYREEENGRGNFPPRFSGLQFPNYSSELNVNALELDDSALYLCASSWGQDSYEQYFGPGTRLTVT.

DNA for the CDR3: TGTGCCAGCAGTAACACAGGGTTCACTGAAGCTTTCTTT. This gives the protein CASSNTGFTEAFF. The rearrangement uses TRBV5-6 and TRBJ1-1; TRBD1 is a possible D gene (6 bases). Germline loops: CDR1 SGHDT, CDR2 YYEEEE. Trimming left V 5 bases short and J 4 bases short, with 12 bases between. The CDR3 has 13 residues.